This T cell receptor (beta chain) was retrieved from a study of blood T cells in healthy people across ages. Overall study findings and caveats: Age advanced and TCR beta diversity per million T cells fell, roughly linearly.

In this sample, this clonotype turned up a few times. The antigen is unknown. The germline gives CDR1 MNHEY, CDR2 SMNVEV (reference sequence). V was shortened by 3 bases and J by 0 bases, with 9 bases between the two germline ends. The CDR3 has 15 residues. Then a second PCR, running about 7 to 11 cycles, was carried out with a sample-barcoded 5' primer and a J-beta primer mix. TCRdb recomputed calls from the 5' RACE reads with MiXCR, one row per CDR3 protein. The sample contains about 1,400,000 distinct CDR3 sequences, around 39% of which appear only once. The sequence came from a woman aged 18-29 years in good health. The rearrangement uses TRBV27 and TRBJ1-5; no definite D call. The sample comprised blood. The CDR3 DNA reads TGTGCCAGCAGTTTGGCCAGATATAGCAATCAGCCCCAGCATTTT. Translating it yields CASSLARYSNQPQHF.